A selection of T cell receptor beta chains follows, all from one sample in a study of blood T cell repertoires in COVID-19. Measured with immunoSEQ multiplex PCR; TCRdb has only the in-frame clones, and not every one. The sample holds under 250,000 clones, 86% seen once. The source material was peripheral blood. The receptors shown here come from an elderly man with acute or convalescent COVID-19. Each CDR3 is given with its conserved first and last residue.

length: 12
V: TRBV6-5
J: TRBJ1-2
CDR3: CASSYYGYGYTF

length: 15
V: TRBV5-4
J: TRBJ2-1
CDR3: CASSLVAGGSNEQFF

length: 15
V: TRBV5-1
J: TRBJ2-1
CDR3: CASSLVIAGEGEQFF

length: 11
V: TRBV2
J: TRBJ1-4
CDR3: CASSGQGKLFF

length: 13
V: TRBV12-3/TRBV12-4
J: TRBJ2-7
CDR3: CASSLGDSYEQYF

length: 14
V: TRBV7-2
J: TRBJ1-2
CDR3: CASSTGQGNYGYTF

length: 17
V: TRBV19
J: TRBJ2-6
CDR3: CASSIRTGNSGANVLTF

length: 17
V: TRBV19
J: TRBJ2-1
CDR3: CASSFIPTGTGANEQFF

length: 14
V: TRBV6-6
J: TRBJ1-1
CDR3: CASSYGEPNTEAFF

length: 14
V: TRBV4-2
J: TRBJ1-2
CDR3: CASSQPGQGYGYTF

length: 14
V: TRBV28
J: TRBJ2-5
CDR3: CASSFHDRKETQYF

length: 17
V: TRBV6-1
J: TRBJ2-2
CDR3: CASSEAYPSSGTGELFF

length: 15
V: TRBV3-1/TRBV3-2
J: TRBJ1-2
CDR3: CASSQDPDARDGYTF

length: 15
V: TRBV10-1
J: TRBJ1-3
CDR3: CASSDPGRSGNTIYF

length: 13
V: TRBV4-1
J: TRBJ1-2
CDR3: CASSQGRAYGYTF

length: 16
V: TRBV19
J: TRBJ2-6
CDR3: CASSIRRSSGANVLTF

length: 15
V: TRBV5-1
J: TRBJ2-7
CDR3: CASSLEGQGSYEQYF

length: 14
V: TRBV7-7
J: TRBJ2-2
CDR3: CASRLADYTGELFF

length: 13
V: TRBV28
J: TRBJ2-7
CDR3: CASSLVTTYEQYF

length: 15
V: TRBV9
J: TRBJ1-1
CDR3: CASSVSGGPYTEAFF

length: 12
V: TRBV12-3/TRBV12-4
J: TRBJ1-1
CDR3: CASRAGWTEAFF

length: 15
V: TRBV2
J: TRBJ2-2
CDR3: CASSFSGDHTGELFF

length: 15
V: TRBV6-4
J: TRBJ1-5
CDR3: CASTHRGVRDQPQHF

length: 17
V: TRBV27
J: TRBJ2-6
CDR3: CASSPSGGKAGANVLTF

length: 11
V: TRBV6-6
J: TRBJ2-7
CDR3: CASGQSTWQYF

length: 12
V: TRBV19
J: TRBJ2-5
CDR3: CASSHTRETQYF

length: 13
V: TRBV6-5
J: TRBJ1-6
CDR3: CASLAGVNSPLHF

length: 18
V: TRBV4-1
J: TRBJ1-2
CDR3: CASSQDSQRTGRDYGYTF

length: 16
V: TRBV18
J: TRBJ1-2
CDR3: CASSPSLRQGHYGYTF

length: 14
V: TRBV28
J: TRBJ2-1
CDR3: CASKGTGGYNEQFF

length: 13
V: TRBV3-1/TRBV3-2
J: TRBJ2-7
CDR3: CASSRGTGYEQYF

length: 13
V: TRBV19
J: TRBJ2-1
CDR3: CASSGGGAREQFF

length: 15
V: TRBV28
J: TRBJ2-7
CDR3: CASSFYLAGGYEQYF

length: 16
V: TRBV6-2/TRBV6-3
J: TRBJ2-2
CDR3: CASSYSTGLNTGELFF

length: 14
V: TRBV5-8
J: TRBJ1-5
CDR3: CASNLGHQNQPQHF

length: 16
V: TRBV19
J: TRBJ2-1
CDR3: CASRADRASSYNEQFF

length: 16
V: TRBV5-1
J: TRBJ2-3
CDR3: CASSSGLAASTDTQYF

length: 15
V: TRBV5-6
J: TRBJ1-6
CDR3: CASSLALDRNSPLHF

length: 17
V: TRBV7-3
J: TRBJ2-6
CDR3: CASSLTGTASGANVLTF

length: 14
V: TRBV2
J: TRBJ2-3
CDR3: CASKAGLSTDTQYF

length: 13
V: TRBV18
J: TRBJ2-5
CDR3: CATKTTGLETQYF

length: 14
V: TRBV5-1
J: TRBJ2-3
CDR3: CASSSGSYTDTQYF

length: 12
V: TRBV12-3/TRBV12-4
J: TRBJ1-5
CDR3: CASRIGSQPQHF

length: 13
V: TRBV28
J: TRBJ2-7
CDR3: CASSSGQSYEQYF

length: 14
V: TRBV5-4
J: TRBJ2-7
CDR3: CASSLGGRRYEQYF

length: 12
V: TRBV29-1
J: TRBJ1-1
CDR3: CSVLTGGSEAFF

length: 13
V: TRBV18
J: TRBJ2-1
CDR3: CASSPSGLNEQFF

length: 15
V: TRBV19
J: TRBJ1-1
CDR3: CASSEVTGANTEAFF

length: 13
V: TRBV13
J: TRBJ1-4
CDR3: CASSLTGGLELFF

length: 11
V: TRBV20-1
J: TRBJ2-7
CDR3: CSAPIAYEQYF